This TCR beta chain is drawn from a study of identical twins. Turning to this clonotype: Its antigen is not known.

The length of the CDR3 is 15 residues. Germline-derived CDR1 and CDR2 are LGHNA and YSLEER. The germline V and J ends were trimmed by 0 bases and 6 bases, with 14 bases remaining between them. General study results and limits: It was cross-sectional statistical analysis, not following the same donors, that the conclusions relied on. Among out-of-frame alpha sequences shared by twins, low generation probability occurred in excess.

TCRdb processed the 5' RACE reads anew with MiXCR; each CDR3 protein has one entry. The data hold about 220,000 distinct CDR3 sequences, with around a tenth observed a single time. The chain carries TRBV4-3 and TRBJ1-1; a weak D match, TRBD1 (6 bases). The TCR sequence derives from a woman younger than 30 in good health. Source material: memory (CD45RO+) T cells sorted from blood. This CDR3 reads CASSQDPGEVAEAFF. The CDR3, as DNA: TGCGCCAGCAGCCAAGATCCAGGGGAGGTAGCTGAAGCTTTCTTT.